Below are 31 T cell receptor beta chains sequenced from a single sample in a study of blood T cell repertoires in COVID-19 (dated by TCRdb to about 2020). Libraries were constructed by the immunoSEQ multiplex PCR assay. TCRdb provides this immuneACCESS table in a form limited to in-frame rearrangements. Some clones are lacking; in checked studies, under half of them reflect an unresolved V gene, and why the rest are absent is not known. The sample contains around 190,000 clones, roughly 80% of them found a single time. Jointly, the top ten make up approximately 6.9% of the sample. What was sequenced was peripheral blood. These receptors originate from a man aged 60-69 years with acute or convalescent COVID-19.

This sequence joins TRBV5-5 and TRBJ1-5, with TRBD1 matching over 9 bases. The CDR3 is made up of 15 amino acids. J was trimmed by 4 bases and V by 1 base; bases with no gene match: 3. Germline CDR1 SGHKS, CDR2 YYEKEE (reference sequence). For the CDR3, the DNA is TGTGCCAGCAGCTTGCGACAGGGGGTTAATCAGCCCCAGCATTTT. Its protein is CASSLRQGVNQPQHF.

This sequence joins TRBV27 and TRBJ2-3; D is unresolved. V lost 5 bases and J lost 2, with 14 bases in between. The germline CDR1 and CDR2 sequences are MNHEY and SMNVEV (reference sequence). The CDR3 loop spans 15 amino acids. CDR3 in amino acids: CASSRSTVSTDTQYF. CDR3 in DNA: TGTGCCAGCAGTCGTAGTACAGTTTCCACAGATACGCAGTATTTT.

The V and J genes are TRBV21-1 and TRBJ2-7; TRBD2, the table's D call, lacks a check against the DNA. TRBV21-1 is recorded as a pseudogene. The CDR3 runs 15 residues. The CDR3 sequence is CASSKAARRSYEQYF. CDR3 nucleotides: TGTGCCAGCAGCAAAGCGGCGAGGAGGTCCTACGAGCAGTACTTC.

The V gene is TRBV20-1, the J gene TRBJ1-2; D call uncertain. Trimming took off 3 bases at V and 4 bases at J, with 12 bases between the two ends. The CDR3 is 13 residues long. Germline CDR1 is DFQATT and CDR2 is SNEGSKA (reference sequence). CDR3 in amino acids: CSASIGRIYGYTF. CDR3 sequence (DNA): TGCAGTGCTAGTATAGGGAGGATCTATGGCTACACCTTC.

The V and J genes are TRBV28 and TRBJ2-3; 10 bases are shared with TRBD2. This CDR3 comprises 14 residues. In germline, CDR1 is MDHEN, CDR2 SYDVKM. V trimming: 8 bases; J trimming: 3 bases; junction bases outside the gene matches: 5. Written as DNA, the CDR3 is TGTGCCAGCGGGAGCGGGGGGGCGACAGATACGCAGTATTTT. Translated: CASGSGGATDTQYF.

V usage is TRBV4-2 and J usage is TRBJ2-1, with 8 bases aligning to TRBD2. J lost 7 bases, V lost 0 bases, and 11 bases had no gene match. Germline V gene data show CDR1 as LGHNA and CDR2 as YNFKEQ. The CDR3 runs 17 residues. The CDR3 is CASSQEKRLALGNEQFF. The CDR3 DNA reads TGTGCCAGCAGCCAAGAAAAACGACTAGCGCTAGGTAATGAGCAGTTCTTC.

The gene calls are TRBV9 and TRBJ1-1; perhaps TRBD1 as D (5 bases). This CDR3 comprises 15 residues. The germline V and J ends were trimmed by 2 bases and 4 bases, with 15 bases remaining between them. The V gene's germline CDR1 is SGDLS and CDR2 YYNGEE. Here the CDR3 DNA reads TGTGCCAGCAGCGTCCACGCGGGGCCGGGCACTGAAGCTTTCTTT. Encoded protein: CASSVHAGPGTEAFF.

V usage is TRBV9 and J usage is TRBJ2-1, with D possibly being TRBD2 (5 bases). This CDR3 has 15 amino acids. Germline V gives CDR1 SGDLS, CDR2 YYNGEE. V lost 4 bases, J lost 0 bases, and 11 bases lay in between. The CDR3 region has the DNA TGTGCCAGCAGCCCCGGACTTTCCTCCTACAATGAGCAGTTCTTC. This gives the protein CASSPGLSSYNEQFF.

The V and J genes are TRBV6-7 and TRBJ1-4; D gene ambiguous. TRBV6-7 is given ORF status, its function remaining uncertain. The CDR3 has 14 amino acids. Deletions cut 2 bases from V and 8 bases from J, with 12 bases between. In DNA, the CDR3 is TGTGCCAGCAGTTACACCGGGTCCGTCGAAAAACTGTTTTTT. Translating gives CASSYTGSVEKLFF.

This chain uses TRBV19 with TRBJ2-7; D is possibly TRBD2 (5 bases). Trimming shortened V by 3 bases and J by 6 bases, and 18 bases separated the two germline ends. Germline assignment: CDR1 LNHDA and CDR2 SQIVND (reference sequence). The CDR3 is 15 residues long. The DNA of the CDR3 is TGTGCCAGTAGTATTCTTCCCGGGGAACTCGGCGAGCAGTACTTC. It is translated as CASSILPGELGEQYF.

For the CDR3, the DNA is TGTGCCAGTAGTATTTGGACAGGGGCAGCTAATGAAAAACTGTTTTTT. Encoded protein: CASSIWTGAANEKLFF. V gene TRBV19 combines with J gene TRBJ1-4; 9 bases are a match to TRBD1. With 3 bases clipped from V and 3 bases from J, the junction kept 5 bases outside the gene matches. The germline V gene encodes CDR1 LNHDA and CDR2 SQIVND (reference sequence). This CDR3 has 16 residues.

The chain links TRBV6-2 or TRBV6-3 to TRBJ2-3; a weak D match, TRBD2 (6 bases). The germline gives CDR1 MNHEY, CDR2 SVGEGT. The V and J ends lost 6 bases and 8 bases respectively, with 9 bases between them. The CDR3 length is 11 residues. For the CDR3, the DNA is TGTGCCAGCAGCCGACTAGGTACGCAGTATTTT. Residues: CASSRLGTQYF.

This sequence joins TRBV4-1 and TRBJ2-1; the match to TRBD2 covers 8 bases. Germline assignment: CDR1 MGHRA and CDR2 YSYEKL. CDR3 length: 16 residues. After removal of 1 base from V and 10 bases from J, the junction contained 12 bases not matched to a gene. CDR3 nucleotide sequence: TGCGCCAGCAGCCAAGGCCTCGGGAGGGGCTATCGGGAGCAGTTCTTC. It yields the protein CASSQGLGRGYREQFF.

The rearrangement uses TRBV19 and TRBJ2-1; 12 bases agree with TRBD2. CDR3 length equals 18 residues. Losses at the gene ends were 3 bases for V and 7 bases for J; bases not matched to a gene: 13. CDR1 is LNHDA and CDR2 is SQIVND in the germline V gene (reference sequence). CDR3: CASSIYFSSGGARNEQFF. In DNA, the CDR3 is TGTGCCAGTAGTATCTATTTCTCTAGCGGGGGGGCCAGGAATGAGCAGTTCTTC.

This clone appeared a few times. This chain uses TRBV7-2 with TRBJ1-2; perhaps TRBD1 as D (6 bases). The CDR3 has 14 residues. The ends were cut back, 4 bases at V and 2 bases at J, with 11 bases in the middle. Germline V gene sequence: CDR1 SGHTA, CDR2 FQGNSA. DNA for the CDR3: TGTGCCAGCAGCTCGGGACATTTGAACTATGGCTACACCTTC. Translated, it gives CASSSGHLNYGYTF.

The chain has TRBV7-2 and TRBJ2-2; 10 bases match TRBD1. The germline gives CDR1 SGHTA, CDR2 FQGNSA. The V segment lost 10 bases and the J segment 7 bases; nucleotides outside the gene matches: 9. The CDR3 consists of 14 residues. The CDR3 sequence: CATQGQGRVGELFF. The CDR3 DNA reads as TGTGCCACCCAGGGACAGGGGAGGGTCGGGGAGCTGTTTTTT. The full variable domain, with the rest looked up from reference TRBV7-2 and TRBJ2-2, is GAGVSQSPSNKVTEKGKDVELRCDPISGHTALYWYRQSLGQGLEFLIYFQGNSAPDKSGLPSDRFSAERTGGSVSTLTIQRTQQEDSAVYLCATQGQGRVGELFFGEGSRLTVL.

The CDR3 DNA is TGTGCCAGCAGCTTGGTCCCCCCAGGGGTCTACTCTGGGGCCAACGTCCTGACTTTC. It encodes CASSLVPPGVYSGANVLTF. The rearrangement joins TRBV5-5 to TRBJ2-6; D is perhaps TRBD1 (6 bases). The CDR3 is 19 amino acids. Germline assignment: CDR1 SGHKS and CDR2 YYEKEE (reference sequence). The V end was cut by 0 bases, the J end by 0 bases, with 16 bases between.

The V call is TRBV5-1, the J call TRBJ1-4, with D hard to call. CDR3 size: 13 residues. V lost 2 bases and J 8 bases, leaving 10 bases between the germline ends. Germline CDR1 and CDR2: SGHRS and YFSETQ. CDR3 amino acids: CASSLGGEEKLFF. The DNA for the CDR3 is TGCGCCAGCAGCTTAGGCGGGGAGGAAAAACTGTTTTTT.

This sequence joins TRBV19 and TRBJ1-1; D gene ambiguous. This CDR3 is built from 13 residues. V was pared by 1 base and J by 5 bases, with 8 bases between. The germline gives CDR1 LNHDA, CDR2 SQIVND (reference sequence). The CDR3 loop reads CASSIAWETEAFF. The CDR3 nucleotides read TGTGCCAGTAGTATAGCGTGGGAGACTGAAGCTTTCTTT.

The genes are TRBV5-1 and TRBJ1-2; 8 nucleotides line up with TRBD1. The CDR3 contains 16 residues. CDR1 is SGHRS, CDR2 YFSETQ, per germline. Trimming removed 4 bases from V and 4 bases from J; junction bases left unmatched: 12. In DNA form, the CDR3 reads TGCGCCAGCAGCCTTATACAGGGGGAGGGTAGCTATGGCTACACCTTC. Its protein is CASSLIQGEGSYGYTF.

The rearrangement uses TRBV18 and TRBJ2-2; maybe TRBD2 (5 bases). Trimming took off 1 base at V and 4 bases at J, with 7 bases between the two ends. The V gene's germline CDR1 is KGHSH and CDR2 LQKENI. The CDR3 spans 14 residues. The CDR3 loop is CASSPLGVTGELFF. The CDR3 DNA is TGTGCCAGCTCACCACTCGGGGTCACCGGGGAGCTGTTTTTT.

This clone has just a few counts. V usage is TRBV5-1 and J usage is TRBJ2-2; TRBD2 might be the D (6 bases). The V end lost 2 bases, the J end lost 8 bases, and 10 bases lay between the germline ends. Germline V gene data show CDR1 as SGHRS and CDR2 as YFSETQ. The CDR3 runs 13 residues. CDR3 sequence reads: CASSFRAGGELFF. The DNA of the CDR3 is TGCGCCAGCAGCTTCCGAGCGGGTGGGGAGCTGTTTTTT.

The rearrangement joins TRBV3-1 (or the pseudogene TRBV3-2) to TRBJ2-1; possibly TRBD2 for D (8 bases). CDR1 and CDR2 from the germline V gene are LGHDT and YNNKEL (reference sequence). The ends were cut back, 2 bases at V and 9 bases at J, with 14 bases in the middle. The CDR3 sequence is 14 residues long. CDR3 in DNA: TGTGCCAGCAGCCAACGGGAGGGGGCGGGTGAGCAGTTCTTC. Its protein is CASSQREGAGEQFF.

About this clone itself: This sequence may be a read error, since a much larger clone differs from it by one base. CDR3 residues: CASTAMGRGPGNTIYF. In nucleotides, the CDR3 is TGCGCCAGCACCGCGATGGGCAGGGGCCCTGGAAACACCATATATTTT. The V gene is TRBV5-1, the J gene TRBJ1-3; possibly TRBD1 for D (6 bases). Germline values: CDR1 SGHRS, CDR2 YFSETQ. Between the trimmed V and J ends, which lost 6 bases and 2 bases, there was a span of 18 bases. The CDR3 extends over 16 amino acids. Full variable domain (rest looked up from reference TRBV5-1 and TRBJ1-3): KAGVTQTPRYLIKTRGQQVTLSCSPISGHRSVSWYQQTPGQGLQFLFEYFSETQRNKGNFPGRFSGRQFSNSRSEMNVSTLELGDSALYLCASTAMGRGPGNTIYFGEGSWLTVV.

V gene TRBV18 combines with J gene TRBJ1-3; no firm D call. This CDR3 spans 14 amino acids. Per the germline V gene, CDR1 is KGHSH and CDR2 is LQKENI. V shed 3 bases and J shed 4 bases, with 10 bases lying between them. DNA for the CDR3: TGTGCCAGCTCACCTGCGCTATCCGGAAACACCATATATTTT. This encodes CASSPALSGNTIYF.

The J gene is TRBJ2-3, the V gene TRBV29-1, with 12 bases fitting TRBD2. This CDR3 has 15 amino acids. V was pared by 1 base and J by 2 bases, with 1 base of the junction left unmatched. Looked up from germline, CDR1 is SQVTM and CDR2 is ANQGSEA. CDR3 amino acids: CSVEGTSGNTDTQYF. CDR3 bases: TGCAGCGTTGAAGGGACTAGCGGGAACACAGATACGCAGTATTTT.

V gene TRBV2 combines with J gene TRBJ2-7; D might be TRBD1 (8 bases). Germline loops: CDR1 SNHLY, CDR2 FYNNEI. V lost 5 bases, J lost 4 bases, and 18 bases lay in between. The CDR3 extends over 15 amino acids. This CDR3 is CASSLGQGAGYEQYF. In DNA, the CDR3 is TGTGCCAGCAGTCTCGGACAGGGAGCGGGGTACGAGCAGTACTTC.

This clone has just a few counts. The chain is built from TRBV4-1 and TRBJ1-1; no firm D call. Germline lookup yields CDR1 MGHRA and CDR2 YSYEKL. This CDR3 spans 14 amino acids. V shed 1 base and J shed 1 base, with 7 bases lying between them. The CDR3 loop reads CASSQVGRNTEAFF. The CDR3 DNA sequence: TGCGCCAGCAGCCAAGTTGGGAGGAACACTGAAGCTTTCTTT.

V gene TRBV6-6 combines with J gene TRBJ2-2, with D unresolved. Germline CDR1 MNHNY, CDR2 SVGAGI (reference sequence). Trimming removed 6 bases at V and 0 bases at J, with 11 bases between. The CDR3 spans 15 residues. The CDR3 reads CASSYRSANTGELFF. The CDR3 coding sequence is TGTGCCAGCAGCTACCGGAGTGCGAACACCGGGGAGCTGTTTTTT.

This chain links TRBV4-3 with TRBJ1-1, with D possibly matching TRBD1 (5 bases). CDR1 and CDR2 from the germline V gene are LGHNA and YSLEER. V was pared by 0 bases and J by 3 bases, with 14 bases between. This CDR3 region has 16 residues. The CDR3: CASSQEVGAKDTEAFF. CDR3 in DNA: TGCGCCAGCAGCCAAGAGGTAGGGGCGAAGGACACTGAAGCTTTCTTT.

In this sample, this clone turned up once. CDR3 sequence reads: CASSNSRATLAGNTIYF. The CDR3 DNA reads TGTGCCAGTAGTAACTCCAGGGCCACCTTGGCTGGAAACACCATATATTTT. The genes are TRBV19 and TRBJ1-3, with D possibly matching TRBD1 (5 bases). Germline assignment: CDR1 LNHDA and CDR2 SQIVND (reference sequence). The CDR3 loop spans 17 amino acids. Trimming took off 4 bases at V and 2 bases at J, with 18 bases between the two ends.